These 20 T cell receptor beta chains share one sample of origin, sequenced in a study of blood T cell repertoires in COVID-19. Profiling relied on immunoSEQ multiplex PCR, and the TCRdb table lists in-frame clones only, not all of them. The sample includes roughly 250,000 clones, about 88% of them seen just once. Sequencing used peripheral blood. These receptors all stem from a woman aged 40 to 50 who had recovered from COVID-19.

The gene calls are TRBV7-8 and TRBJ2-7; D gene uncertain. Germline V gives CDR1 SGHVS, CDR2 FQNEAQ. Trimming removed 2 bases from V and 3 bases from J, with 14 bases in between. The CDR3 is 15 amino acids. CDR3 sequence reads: CASSLPQSLFYEQYF. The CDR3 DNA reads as TGTGCCAGCAGCTTACCACAGAGCCTTTTCTACGAGCAGTACTTC.

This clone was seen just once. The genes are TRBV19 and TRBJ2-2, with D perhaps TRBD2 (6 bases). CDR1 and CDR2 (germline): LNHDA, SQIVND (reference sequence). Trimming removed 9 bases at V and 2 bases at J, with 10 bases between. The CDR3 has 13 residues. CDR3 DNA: TGTGCCAGCGGGACTTTCAACACCGGGGAGCTGTTTTTT. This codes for CASGTFNTGELFF.

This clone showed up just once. The CDR3 nucleotides read TGCGCCAGCAGCCCCGCCAGGGGGCTGAACACTGAAGCTTTCTTT. The encoded protein is CASSPARGLNTEAFF. The V and J genes are TRBV5-1 and TRBJ1-1; 8 nucleotides agree with TRBD1. This CDR3 comprises 15 residues. V shed 4 bases and J 0 bases; nucleotides not matched to a gene: 5. CDR1 is SGHRS and CDR2 is YFSETQ in the germline V gene. The variable domain in full, completed from reference TRBV5-1 and TRBJ1-1, reads KAGVTQTPRYLIKTRGQQVTLSCSPISGHRSVSWYQQTPGQGLQFLFEYFSETQRNKGNFPGRFSGRQFSNSRSEMNVSTLELGDSALYLCASSPARGLNTEAFFGQGTRLTVV.

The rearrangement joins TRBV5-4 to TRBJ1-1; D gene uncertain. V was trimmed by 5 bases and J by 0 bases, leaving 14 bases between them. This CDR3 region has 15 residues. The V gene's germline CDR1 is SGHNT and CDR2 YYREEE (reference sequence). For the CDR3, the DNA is TGTGCCAGCAGTCTGGTGTCCAACATGAACACTGAAGCTTTCTTT. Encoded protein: CASSLVSNMNTEAFF. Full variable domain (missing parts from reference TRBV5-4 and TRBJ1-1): ETGVTQSPTHLIKTRGQQVTLRCSSQSGHNTVSWYQQALGQGPQFIFQYYREEENGRGNFPPRFSGLQFPNYSSELNVNALELDDSALYLCASSLVSNMNTEAFFGQGTRLTVV.

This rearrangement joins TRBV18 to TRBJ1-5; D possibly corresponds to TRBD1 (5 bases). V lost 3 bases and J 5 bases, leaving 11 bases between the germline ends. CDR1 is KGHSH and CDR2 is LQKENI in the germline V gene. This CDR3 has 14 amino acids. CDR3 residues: CASSPEEGYQPQHF. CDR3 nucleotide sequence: TGTGCCAGCTCACCTGAGGAGGGGTATCAGCCCCAGCATTTT.

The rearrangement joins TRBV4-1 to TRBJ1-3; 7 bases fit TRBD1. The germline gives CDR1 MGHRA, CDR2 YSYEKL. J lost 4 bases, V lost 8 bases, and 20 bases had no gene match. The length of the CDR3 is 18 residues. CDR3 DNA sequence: TGCGCCAGCGCCCCCCGACCGGGCGGGCAGGGGGAAGGAAACACCATATATTTT. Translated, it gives CASAPRPGGQGEGNTIYF.

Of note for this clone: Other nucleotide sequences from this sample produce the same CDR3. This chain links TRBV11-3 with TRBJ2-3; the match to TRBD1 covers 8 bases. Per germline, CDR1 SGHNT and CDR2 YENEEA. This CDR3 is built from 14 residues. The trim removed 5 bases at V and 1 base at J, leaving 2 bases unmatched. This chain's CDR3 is CASSLDRGTDTQYF. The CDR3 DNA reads TGTGCCAGCAGCCTGGACAGGGGCACAGATACGCAGTATTTT.

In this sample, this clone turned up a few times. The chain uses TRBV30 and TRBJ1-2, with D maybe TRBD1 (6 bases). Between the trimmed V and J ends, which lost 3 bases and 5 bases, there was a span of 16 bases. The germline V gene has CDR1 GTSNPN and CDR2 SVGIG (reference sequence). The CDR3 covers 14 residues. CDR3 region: CAWRIQGENYGYTF. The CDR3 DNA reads TGTGCCTGGAGGATACAGGGAGAGAATTATGGCTACACCTTC.

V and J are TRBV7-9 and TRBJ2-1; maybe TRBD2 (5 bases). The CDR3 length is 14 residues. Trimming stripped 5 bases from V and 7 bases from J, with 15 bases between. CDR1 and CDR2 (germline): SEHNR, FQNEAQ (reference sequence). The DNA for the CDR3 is TGTGCCAGCAGCCCCCCGGTCCGAGGGAATGAGCAGTTCTTC. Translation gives CASSPPVRGNEQFF.

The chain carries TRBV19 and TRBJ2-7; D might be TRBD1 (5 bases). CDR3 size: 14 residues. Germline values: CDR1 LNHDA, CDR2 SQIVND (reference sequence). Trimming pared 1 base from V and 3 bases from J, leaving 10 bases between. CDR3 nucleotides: TGTGCCAGTAGTATAGCAGGGCTTAACTACGAGCAGTACTTC. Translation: CASSIAGLNYEQYF. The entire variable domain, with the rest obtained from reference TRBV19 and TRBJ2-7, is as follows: DGGITQSPKYLFRKEGQNVTLSCEQNLNHDAMYWYRQDPGQGLRLIYYSQIVNDFQKGDIAEGYSVSREKKESFPLTVTSAQKNPTAFYLCASSIAGLNYEQYFGPGTRLTVT.

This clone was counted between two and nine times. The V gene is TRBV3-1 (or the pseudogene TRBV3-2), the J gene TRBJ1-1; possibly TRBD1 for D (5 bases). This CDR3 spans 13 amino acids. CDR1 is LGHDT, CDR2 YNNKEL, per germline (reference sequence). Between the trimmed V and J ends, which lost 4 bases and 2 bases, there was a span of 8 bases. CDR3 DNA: TGTGCCAGCAGCCGGACATCAAACACTGAAGCTTTCTTT. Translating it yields CASSRTSNTEAFF.

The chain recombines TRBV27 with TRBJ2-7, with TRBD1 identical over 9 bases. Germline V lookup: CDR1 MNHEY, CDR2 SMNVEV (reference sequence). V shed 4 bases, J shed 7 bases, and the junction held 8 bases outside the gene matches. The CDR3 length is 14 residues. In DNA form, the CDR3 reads TGTGCCAGCAGTTCAAACCGGGACAGGGCTGAGCAGTACTTC. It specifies CASSSNRDRAEQYF.

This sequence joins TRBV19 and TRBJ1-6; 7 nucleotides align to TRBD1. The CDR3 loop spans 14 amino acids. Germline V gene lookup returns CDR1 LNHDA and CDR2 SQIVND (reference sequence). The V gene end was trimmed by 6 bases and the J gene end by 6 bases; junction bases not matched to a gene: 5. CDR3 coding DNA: TGTGCCAGTAGGGGGACAGACTTTAATTCACCCCTCCACTTT. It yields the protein CASRGTDFNSPLHF. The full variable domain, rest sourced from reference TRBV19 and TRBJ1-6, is DGGITQSPKYLFRKEGQNVTLSCEQNLNHDAMYWYRQDPGQGLRLIYYSQIVNDFQKGDIAEGYSVSREKKESFPLTVTSAQKNPTAFYLCASRGTDFNSPLHFGNGTRLTVT.

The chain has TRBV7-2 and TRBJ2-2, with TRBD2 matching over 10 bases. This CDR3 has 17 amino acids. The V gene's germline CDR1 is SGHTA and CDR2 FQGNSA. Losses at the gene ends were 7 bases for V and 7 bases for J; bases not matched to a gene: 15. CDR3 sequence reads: CASTVGAGGLSIGELFF. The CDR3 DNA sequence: TGTGCCAGCACCGTCGGAGCGGGGGGGCTGTCAATCGGGGAGCTGTTTTTT. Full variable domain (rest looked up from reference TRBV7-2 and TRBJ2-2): GAGVSQSPSNKVTEKGKDVELRCDPISGHTALYWYRQSLGQGLEFLIYFQGNSAPDKSGLPSDRFSAERTGGSVSTLTIQRTQQEDSAVYLCASTVGAGGLSIGELFFGEGSRLTVL.

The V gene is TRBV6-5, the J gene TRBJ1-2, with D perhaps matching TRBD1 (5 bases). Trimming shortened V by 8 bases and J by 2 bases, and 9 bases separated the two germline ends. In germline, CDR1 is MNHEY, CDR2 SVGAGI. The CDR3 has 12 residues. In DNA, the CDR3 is TGTGCCAGCGCCCCAGGGAACTATGGCTACACCTTC. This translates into CASAPGNYGYTF.

CDR3 residues: CASSPGQAETQYF. CDR3 sequence (DNA): TGTGCCAGCAGTCCGGGACAGGCAGAGACCCAGTACTTC. The chain is built from TRBV6-5 and TRBJ2-5; 8 bases fit TRBD1. J was trimmed by 4 bases and V by 5 bases; bases with no gene match: 3. The germline V gene has CDR1 MNHEY and CDR2 SVGAGI. The CDR3 totals 13 residues.

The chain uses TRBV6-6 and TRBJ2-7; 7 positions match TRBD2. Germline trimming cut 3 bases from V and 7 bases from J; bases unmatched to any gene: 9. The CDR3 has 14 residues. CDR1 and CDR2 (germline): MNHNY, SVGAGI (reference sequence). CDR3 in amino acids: CASSYRRELPEQYF. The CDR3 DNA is TGTGCCAGCAGTTATCGGCGGGAGCTTCCAGAGCAGTACTTC.

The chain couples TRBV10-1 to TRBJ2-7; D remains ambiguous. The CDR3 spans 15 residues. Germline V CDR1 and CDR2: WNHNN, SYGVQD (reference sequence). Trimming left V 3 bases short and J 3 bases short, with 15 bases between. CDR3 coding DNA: TGCGCCAGCAGTGATGCCCGAACTGTCGACTACGAGCAGTACTTC. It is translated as CASSDARTVDYEQYF.

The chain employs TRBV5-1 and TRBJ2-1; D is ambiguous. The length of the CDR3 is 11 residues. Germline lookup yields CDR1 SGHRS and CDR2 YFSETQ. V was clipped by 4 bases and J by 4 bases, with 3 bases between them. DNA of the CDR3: TGCGCCAGCAGCCATTACAATGAGCAGTTCTTC. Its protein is CASSHYNEQFF.

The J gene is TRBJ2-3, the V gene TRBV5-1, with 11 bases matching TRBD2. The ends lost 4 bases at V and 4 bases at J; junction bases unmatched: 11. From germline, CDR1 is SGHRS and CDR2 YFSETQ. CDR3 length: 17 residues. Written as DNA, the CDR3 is TGCGCCAGCAGCCCGACTAGCGGGGCTGGAGTCTCAGATACGCAGTATTTT. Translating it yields CASSPTSGAGVSDTQYF.